These 21 T cell receptor beta chains were sequenced from one sample in a study of blood T cell repertoires in COVID-19. Sequencing used immunoSEQ multiplex PCR; TCRdb keeps in-frame clones, though not all of them. The top ten hold 2% to 2.5% of the sample, which has around 95,000 clones, roughly 90% seen once. Sequenced input: peripheral blood. These receptors were collected from a man aged 50 or older with active COVID-19.

V and J are TRBV7-9 and TRBJ1-2; weak D call: TRBD1 (5 bases). Trimming took off 7 bases at V and 2 bases at J, with 14 bases between the two ends. Germline CDR1 is SEHNR and CDR2 is FQNEAQ (reference sequence). The CDR3 has 14 amino acids. The CDR3 loop reads CASMSGAANYGYTF. The CDR3 DNA follows: TGTGCCAGCATGAGCGGGGCCGCCAACTATGGCTACACCTTC.

The chain combines TRBV5-6 with TRBJ2-7, with 9 bases lining up with TRBD1. This CDR3 has 14 amino acids. The germline gives CDR1 SGHDT, CDR2 YYEEEE. Germline trimming cut 4 bases from V and 3 bases from J; bases unmatched to any gene: 5. CDR3 DNA sequence: TGTGCCAGCAGCACATACAGGGGGCTCTACGAGCAGTACGTC. This gives the protein CASSTYRGLYEQYV.

The chain has TRBV12-3 or TRBV12-4 and TRBJ2-1; D may be TRBD2 (6 bases). V was clipped by 10 bases and J by 9 bases, with 19 bases between them. This CDR3 is 13 amino acids long. The CDR3: CATEEGSEAEQFF. Written as DNA, the CDR3 is TGTGCCACCGAGGAGGGTTCTGAGGCTGAGCAGTTCTTC.

The genes are TRBV2 and TRBJ2-1, with a weak D call TRBD2 (6 bases). The germline V gene has CDR1 SNHLY and CDR2 FYNNEI. V gave up 2 bases and J gave up 6 bases, with 11 bases separating them. This CDR3 spans 14 amino acids. This CDR3 is CASSEMLASNEQFF. The CDR3 region has the DNA TGTGCCAGCAGTGAAATGCTAGCGAGCAATGAGCAGTTCTTC.

The genes are TRBV7-9 and TRBJ2-3; possible D gene TRBD1, 5 bases. The CDR3 length is 13 residues. Trimming cost V 6 bases and J 4 bases, with 11 bases left between them. Germline loops: CDR1 SEHNR, CDR2 FQNEAQ (reference sequence). CDR3 in amino acids: CASSQGGPDTQYF. In DNA, the CDR3 is TGTGCCAGCAGTCAGGGCGGCCCAGATACGCAGTATTTT. The full variable domain, with the rest looked up from reference TRBV7-9 and TRBJ2-3, is DTGVSQNPRHKITKRGQNVTFRCDPISEHNRLYWYRQTLGQGPEFLTYFQNEAQLEKSRLLSDRFSAERPKGSFSTLEIQRTEQGDSAMYLCASSQGGPDTQYFGPGTRLTVL.

The chain has TRBV4-1 and TRBJ2-3; 7 bases are a match to TRBD2. Germline V CDR1 and CDR2: MGHRA, YSYEKL. J was trimmed by 4 bases and V by 0 bases; bases with no gene match: 4. This CDR3 contains 15 residues. The DNA of the CDR3 is TGCGCCAGCAGCCAAGACAGGGCGGGAGCAGATACGCAGTATTTT. The encoded protein is CASSQDRAGADTQYF.

The V and J genes are TRBV12-3 or TRBV12-4 and TRBJ2-5; unclear D gene. Trimming stripped 5 bases from V and 5 bases from J, with 6 bases between. This CDR3 has 11 residues. As DNA, the CDR3 is TGTGCCAGCAGTATACTGGAGACCCAGTACTTC. It is translated as CASSILETQYF.

In its sample, this clone was seen once. J is TRBJ1-1 and V is TRBV7-9, with 8 nucleotides matching TRBD1. Germline CDR1 reads SEHNR; CDR2 reads FQNEAQ (reference sequence). The junction had 5 bases not matched to a gene; V was cut back by 5 bases and J by 12 bases. There are 11 residues in the CDR3. CDR3 nucleotide sequence: TGTGCCAGCAGCCCCGGACAGGGATCTTTCTTT. Its translation is CASSPGQGSFF.

The chain has TRBV7-9 and TRBJ2-3; D might be TRBD2 (6 bases). The length of the CDR3 is 14 residues. Germline CDR1 reads SEHNR; CDR2 reads FQNEAQ (reference sequence). Trimming took 0 bases from V and 4 from J, leaving 8 bases between them. The CDR3 nucleotides are TGTGCCAGCAGCTTAGCGGGAGGATCAGATACGCAGTATTTT. Translation: CASSLAGGSDTQYF.

The chain combines TRBV9 with TRBJ2-5, with 13 bases that match TRBD2. J lost 5 bases, V lost 1 base, and 5 bases had no gene match. The CDR3 spans 16 residues. Germline V gene sequence: CDR1 SGDLS, CDR2 YYNGEE. The CDR3 here is CASSVTSGGAGETQYF. Written as DNA, the CDR3 is TGTGCCAGCAGCGTAACTAGCGGGGGGGCAGGTGAGACCCAGTACTTC. Full variable domain (missing parts from reference TRBV9 and TRBJ2-5): DSGVTQTPKHLITATGQRVTLRCSPRSGDLSVYWYQQSLDQGLQFLIQYYNGEERAKGNILERFSAQQFPDLHSELNLSSLELGDSALYFCASSVTSGGAGETQYFGPGTRLLVL.

The chain couples TRBV2 to TRBJ1-6; 8 nucleotides align to TRBD1. The V and J ends lost 7 bases and 10 bases, in that order; junction bases with no gene match: 9. This CDR3 is built from 14 residues. Germline CDR1 and CDR2: SNHLY and FYNNEI. The CDR3 spells CASIFAGTGSPLHF. The CDR3 nucleotides are TGTGCCAGCATTTTTGCAGGGACAGGATCACCCCTCCACTTT.

This chain links TRBV5-1 with TRBJ1-1, with D possibly TRBD1 on 6 matching bases. Trimming stripped 7 bases from V and 1 base from J, with 14 bases between. The length of the CDR3 is 14 residues. The germline V gene has CDR1 SGHRS and CDR2 YFSETQ. The CDR3 sequence: CASGTTGSNTEAFF. The CDR3 DNA follows: TGCGCCAGCGGAACGACAGGTTCGAACACTGAAGCTTTCTTT.

The sample holds one count of this clone. V is TRBV9 and J is TRBJ2-5; 7 bases fit TRBD2. Trimming removed 3 bases from V and 7 bases from J; junction bases left unmatched: 15. The germline V gene has CDR1 SGDLS and CDR2 YYNGEE. This CDR3 contains 16 residues. This chain's CDR3 is CASSGAPAPPGGTQYF. Written as DNA, the CDR3 is TGTGCCAGCAGCGGAGCCCCTGCCCCACCGGGGGGGACCCAGTACTTC. The full variable domain, in which reference TRBV9 and TRBJ2-5 provide the parts outside the CDR3, is DSGVTQTPKHLITATGQRVTLRCSPRSGDLSVYWYQQSLDQGLQFLIQYYNGEERAKGNILERFSAQQFPDLHSELNLSSLELGDSALYFCASSGAPAPPGGTQYFGPGTRLLVL.

The CDR3 DNA follows: TGTGCCAGCAGCTTCGGAGGGACAGGGGTAACCGGGGAGCTGTTTTTT. Amino acids: CASSFGGTGVTGELFF. The V gene is TRBV5-5, the J gene TRBJ2-2; 10 bases are shared with TRBD1. Trimming at V came to 2 bases and at J to 5 bases, leaving 6 bases not matched to a gene. In germline, CDR1 is SGHKS, CDR2 YYEKEE (reference sequence). The CDR3 loop spans 16 amino acids.

V gene TRBV2 combines with J gene TRBJ2-6, with no clear D. Trimming took off 3 bases at V and 0 bases at J, with 6 bases between the two ends. The germline gives CDR1 SNHLY, CDR2 FYNNEI. The CDR3 is 15 residues long. The DNA of the CDR3 is TGTGCCAGCAGTGATACACGCTCTGGGGCCAACGTCCTGACTTTC. Residues: CASSDTRSGANVLTF.

This chain connects TRBV7-2 to TRBJ1-4; TRBD1 matches 8 bases. There are 13 residues in the CDR3. Germline V lookup: CDR1 SGHTA, CDR2 FQGNSA. The trim removed 8 bases at V and 4 bases at J, leaving 3 bases unmatched. Written as DNA, the CDR3 is TGTGCCAGCCAGGGACAGGTTAATGAAAAACTGTTTTTT. Translating gives CASQGQVNEKLFF.

J is TRBJ2-2 and V is TRBV24-1, with a weak D call TRBD1 (5 bases). The germline gives CDR1 KGHDR, CDR2 SFDVKD. With 4 bases removed from V and 1 base from J, the gap between germline ends came to 6 bases. The CDR3 consists of 14 residues. CDR3 sequence (DNA): TGTGCCACCAGTGACAGGGTGAACACCGGGGAGCTGTTTTTT. Translation: CATSDRVNTGELFF.

In its sample, this clone was seen once. This chain connects TRBV9 to TRBJ2-2; possibly TRBD2 for D (7 bases). Germline V gives CDR1 SGDLS, CDR2 YYNGEE. Trimming took off 5 bases at V and 3 bases at J, with 14 bases between the two ends. The CDR3 loop spans 15 amino acids. This CDR3 reads CASRLGGPDTGELFF. Here the CDR3 DNA reads TGTGCCAGCAGACTCGGGGGGCCGGACACCGGGGAGCTGTTTTTT.

This rearrangement joins TRBV5-4 to TRBJ2-2; the D gene is possibly TRBD2 (6 bases). Germline lookup yields CDR1 SGHNT and CDR2 YYREEE (reference sequence). Trimming shortened V by 1 base and J by 4 bases, and 17 bases separated the two germline ends. The CDR3 extends over 17 amino acids. CDR3 sequence reads: CASSLKVGGVGTGELFF. CDR3 DNA sequence: TGTGCCAGCAGCTTGAAGGTCGGGGGAGTGGGCACCGGGGAGCTGTTTTTT.

This clone came up once. The chain couples TRBV5-5 to TRBJ2-5, with D maybe TRBD2 (6 bases). The CDR3 loop spans 15 amino acids. Germline V gives CDR1 SGHKS, CDR2 YYEKEE (reference sequence). Trimming pared 5 bases from V and 5 bases from J, leaving 19 bases between. The CDR3 region has the DNA TGTGCCAGCAGTTTAGACACCCCAGGGAGGGAGACCCAGTACTTC. The encoded protein is CASSLDTPGRETQYF.

This chain connects TRBV24-1 to TRBJ2-3; a weak D match, TRBD2 (6 bases). Germline values: CDR1 KGHDR, CDR2 SFDVKD. CDR3 length: 17 residues. V dropped 3 bases and J dropped 3 bases, with 18 bases sitting between them. CDR3 region: CATSDHPGGGPTDTQYF. The CDR3 DNA reads as TGTGCCACCAGTGATCACCCCGGAGGAGGGCCAACAGATACGCAGTATTTT.